The present entry profiles one TCR beta chain with its context. What this receptor recognizes is not known. No base quality values were provided; no much bigger clone lies one nucleotide off. The 35 to 40 donors, aged roughly 6 to 95 years, were systemically healthy Caucasian individuals from Russia. Ten milliliters of peripheral blood were drawn from each donor into EDTA-treated Vacutainer tubes. PBMCs were isolated by Ficoll-Paque density-gradient centrifugation, with at least 6 million obtained per sample. Trizol reagent was used to extract total RNA from PBMCs, with at least 5.5 micrograms per sample. For every donor, flow cytometry on a PBMC aliquot measured the percentage of naive CD45RAhigh/CD27high T cells. Receptors were amplified or captured by 5' RACE. The sequencer was an Illumina HiSeq 2500. The second PCR ran for about 7 to 11 cycles and used a J-beta primer mix along with a sample-barcoded 5' primer. Each TCR beta cDNA molecule received a unique molecular identifier from a template-switch 5' adaptor carrying 12 random nucleotides. At least 2.5 million CDR3-containing paired-end reads were obtained from each sample. First-strand cDNA was synthesized from all RNA with the Mint cDNA synthesis kit, primed by a TRBC-specific oligonucleotide. All cDNA was treated with uracil-DNA glycosylase and then went through a first 18-cycle PCR with the universal primers M1SS and BC2_uni_R. Concerning the study's data processing: Each sample was normalized by randomly selecting 1 million high-quality reads, each carrying a distinct molecular identifier. Instead of being binned into consensus sequences, reads that shared molecular identifiers were thrown out. MiTCR, run with a Q25 quality threshold and the strictest error-elimination algorithm, handled CDR3 identification, clonotype clustering and error correction. A nonparametric unseen species model using Euler transformation provided a lower-bound estimate of total TCR beta diversity. TCRdb trimmed the raw reads at Q25, called clones with MiXCR and kept productive beta chains. Under each unique CDR3 protein, matching rows form one entry showing the most common genes and DNA. TCRdb, rather than the study authors, made the V and J calls. This sample is represented by more than 700,000 distinct CDR3 sequences; 35% to 50% of them were singletons. The biggest ten clones account for 18% of the sample.

This sample is part of a study of blood T cells in healthy people across ages (dated by TCRdb to about 2015). Describing the broader study: In model experiments, template switching captured roughly one uniquely barcoded TCR beta cDNA molecule for every two T cells. To avoid experimental bias, donors of different ages were spread randomly across the sequencing lanes. Two additional independent replicas of 1 million unique cDNA reads from the same blood draw were analyzed for two donors (one aged 18 to 29 and one aged 80 or older). Donors were grouped into four age groups: young (average roughly 15 years), middle-aged (39), aged (about 59) and long-lived (around 82). The study measured age-related changes in TCR beta repertoire diversity using deep sequencing normalized with unique cDNA molecular identifiers. General conclusions and limits of the study: The CMV infection status of donors was not known, potentially confounding age-related changes in expanded clonotypes. Bulk unsorted PBMC profiling prevented conclusive comparison of naive and antigen-experienced compartments. Estimates of total diversity based on one million sequenced T cells were regarded as lower bounds and as underestimates. A strong correlation was found between observed TCR beta diversity and the percentage of naive T cells measured by flow cytometry. As age increased, observed TCR beta diversity per million T cells dropped in a roughly linear way, and a significant reduction was already evident by age 40. Compared with the aged group, the long-lived group had more naive CD4+ T cells, fewer expanded clones and increased TCR diversity, suggesting age selection.

Compared with germline, V lacks 3 bases and J lacks 11 bases; bases without a gene match: 6. The germline V gene encodes CDR1 SQVTM and CDR2 ANQGSEA. Its CDR3 holds 12 amino acids, cysteine through phenylalanine. Only the CDR3 part of the read is kept: 36 bases, read in frame from the first base. Material for sequencing was blood. The sequence links TRBV29-1 to TRBJ1-1; TRBD1 aligns with 10 central bases. This TCR was sampled from a man older than 75 in good health. The CDR3 protein is CSVDGDRGEAFF. The base sequence is TGCAGCGTTGATGGGGACAGGGGTGAGGCTTTCTTT. Reference TRBV29-1 and TRBJ1-1 proteins supply the regions before and after the CDR3; the full variable domain is: SAVISQKPSRDICQRGTSLTIQCQVDSQVTMMFWYRQQPGQSLTLIATANQGSEATYESGFVIDKFPISRPNLTFSTLTVSNMSPEDSSIYLCSVDGDRGEAFFGQGTRLTVV.